A single sample is the source of the 31 T cell receptor beta chains below, sequenced in a study of shared clonotypes between healthy human individuals. The data were produced by immunoSEQ multiplex PCR, yet TCRdb's version contains in-frame clones alone and is incomplete. The sample shows 400,000 to 600,000 clones, roughly 83% of them seen only once. The source material was PBMCs. The receptors derive from a woman between 35 and 50 years old in good health. Some clones in this sample may be carry-over from other donors' samples.

This clone occurred once. The chain couples TRBV19 to TRBJ2-1, with D perhaps matching TRBD1 (6 bases). The CDR3 spans 14 residues. V was cut by 7 bases and J by 9 bases, with 19 bases left in between. CDR1 and CDR2 (germline): LNHDA, SQIVND (reference sequence). In nucleotides, the CDR3 is TGTGCCAGTAACCTGGGGGCGCGCGGCAGTGAGCAGTTCTTC. This gives the protein CASNLGARGSEQFF. The variable domain in full, completed from reference TRBV19 and TRBJ2-1, reads DGGITQSPKYLFRKEGQNVTLSCEQNLNHDAMYWYRQDPGQGLRLIYYSQIVNDFQKGDIAEGYSVSREKKESFPLTVTSAQKNPTAFYLCASNLGARGSEQFFGPGTRLTVL.

The rearrangement joins TRBV2 to TRBJ2-3, with D perhaps TRBD2 (6 bases). The CDR3 is 14 amino acids. V was pared by 6 bases and J by 0 bases, with 10 bases between. Per the germline V gene, CDR1 is SNHLY and CDR2 is FYNNEI. The CDR3 region is CASRASDSTDTQYF. In nucleotides, the CDR3 is TGTGCCAGCAGGGCTAGCGACAGCACAGATACGCAGTATTTT.

The chain is built from TRBV4-1 and TRBJ2-7, with 8 bases matching TRBD2. The germline V gene has CDR1 MGHRA and CDR2 YSYEKL. V lost 0 bases, J lost 7 bases, and 8 bases stayed unmatched. The CDR3 runs 15 residues. CDR3 sequence (DNA): TGCGCCAGCAGCCAAGAGCCTCTAGCGGGTCGAGAGCAGTACTTC. Translation: CASSQEPLAGREQYF.

The chain joins TRBV28 to TRBJ2-7; TRBD1 matches 8 bases. CDR1 and CDR2 from the germline V gene are MDHEN and SYDVKM. CDR3 length: 15 residues. The trim removed 6 bases at V and 3 bases at J, leaving 10 bases unmatched. CDR3 nucleotide sequence: TGTGCCAGCAGCCGAAGGACAGGGCGCGTCTACGAGCAGTACTTC. Amino acid sequence: CASSRRTGRVYEQYF.

The chain carries TRBV9 and TRBJ1-5; no definite D call. The V gene lost 4 bases and the J gene lost 3 bases, with 14 bases spanning the gap. CDR1 and CDR2 (germline): SGDLS, YYNGEE. There are 15 residues in the CDR3. The CDR3 sequence is CASSSDPGPNQPQHF. The CDR3 DNA sequence: TGTGCCAGCAGCTCGGATCCGGGTCCCAATCAGCCCCAGCATTTT. Combining the CDR3 with reference TRBV9 and TRBJ1-5 gives the whole variable domain DSGVTQTPKHLITATGQRVTLRCSPRSGDLSVYWYQQSLDQGLQFLIQYYNGEERAKGNILERFSAQQFPDLHSELNLSSLELGDSALYFCASSSDPGPNQPQHFGDGTRLSIL.

This clone was seen a single time. The chain employs TRBV19 and TRBJ2-7; tentatively, D is TRBD2 (6 bases). Germline loops: CDR1 LNHDA, CDR2 SQIVND (reference sequence). The CDR3 covers 12 residues. The V end was cut by 6 bases, the J end by 4 bases, with 10 bases between. In DNA, the CDR3 is TGTGCCAGTAGCCCCGGGGGATACGAGCAGTACTTC. Translation gives CASSPGGYEQYF. Looking up the rest from reference TRBV19 and TRBJ2-7 gives the full variable domain: DGGITQSPKYLFRKEGQNVTLSCEQNLNHDAMYWYRQDPGQGLRLIYYSQIVNDFQKGDIAEGYSVSREKKESFPLTVTSAQKNPTAFYLCASSPGGYEQYFGPGTRLTVT.

The V and J genes are TRBV21-1 and TRBJ2-1. TRBV21-1 is recorded as a pseudogene. The CDR3 runs 20 residues. CDR3 sequence (DNA): TGTGCCAGCAGCAAAGGGAGGGGGGAGTTTTCGTCTAGCTCCTACAATGAGCAGTTCTTC. Translating gives CASSKGRGEFSSSSYNEQFF.

The CDR3 bases are TGCGCCAGCGGCGGGACACGATACGAGCAGTACTTC. It encodes CASGGTRYEQYF. The chain carries TRBV10-2 and TRBJ2-7; either TRBD1 or TRBD2 may supply D (6 bases each). Trimming removed 8 bases from V and 4 bases from J, with 12 bases in between. This CDR3 is 12 amino acids long. Looked up from germline, CDR1 is WSHSY and CDR2 is SAAADI.

The chain is built from TRBV4-1 and TRBJ2-3; 9 nucleotides match TRBD2. J gave up 2 bases and V 0 bases, and 6 bases lay outside the gene matches. The V gene's germline CDR1 is MGHRA and CDR2 YSYEKL. The CDR3 covers 17 residues. CDR3 nucleotides: TGCGCCAGCAGCCAAGAGCGAACTAGCGGGCCCACAGATACGCAGTATTTT. This encodes CASSQERTSGPTDTQYF.

V usage is TRBV4-1 and J usage is TRBJ2-7; 9 positions agree with TRBD1. This CDR3 is built from 22 residues. Germline V CDR1 and CDR2: MGHRA, YSYEKL. The V gene end was trimmed by 3 bases and the J gene end by 3 bases; junction bases not matched to a gene: 27. The chain's CDR3 is CASSHWDRVGRGRYARHYEQYF. The CDR3 bases are TGCGCCAGCAGCCATTGGGACAGGGTTGGACGCGGACGCTACGCCCGACACTACGAGCAGTACTTC.

The chain uses TRBV7-8 and TRBJ2-7; D uncertain. V lost 4 bases and J lost 4, with 5 bases in between. Germline V gene lookup returns CDR1 SGHVS and CDR2 FQNEAQ. The CDR3 consists of 11 residues. The chain's CDR3 is CASSSVYEQYF. As DNA, the CDR3 is TGTGCCAGCAGCTCCGTTTACGAGCAGTACTTC.

The chain combines TRBV5-6 with TRBJ2-7; D is ambiguous. Trimming stripped 1 base from V and 3 bases from J, with 14 bases between. CDR3 length: 15 amino acids. Germline CDR1 reads SGHDT; CDR2 reads YYEEEE. CDR3 nucleotide sequence: TGTGCCAGCAGCTTGAGTGTCGGCGGCAGCTACGAGCAGTACTTC. This sequence encodes CASSLSVGGSYEQYF.

The chain has TRBV4-1 and TRBJ2-7, with no clear D. V shed 1 base and J shed 4 bases, with 8 bases lying between them. Germline-derived CDR1 and CDR2 are MGHRA and YSYEKL. This CDR3 comprises 13 residues. The CDR3 nucleotides are TGCGCCAGCAGCCAAGTGGGTAGGTACGAGCAGTACTTC. It codes for CASSQVGRYEQYF.

The rearrangement uses TRBV18 and TRBJ1-1, with D possibly TRBD1 on 5 matching bases. This CDR3 spans 15 amino acids. Trimming removed 1 base from V and 1 base from J, with 10 bases in between. CDR1 is KGHSH, CDR2 LQKENI, per germline. The CDR3 spells CASSPRGEANTEAFF. The CDR3 DNA is TGTGCCAGCTCACCACGGGGGGAGGCGAACACTGAAGCTTTCTTT. Complete variable domain (other parts from reference TRBV18 and TRBJ1-1): NAGVMQNPRHLVRRRGQEARLRCSPMKGHSHVYWYRQLPEEGLKFMVYLQKENIIDESGMPKERFSAEFPKEGPSILRIQQVVRGDSAAYFCASSPRGEANTEAFFGQGTRLTVV.

The chain is built from TRBV11-2 and TRBJ1-2, with 7 bases that match TRBD1. The CDR3 consists of 15 residues. Germline CDR1 SGHAT, CDR2 FQNNGV. The trim removed 0 bases at V and 4 bases at J, leaving 5 bases unmatched. The CDR3 DNA follows: TGTGCCAGCAGCTTAGAGGACAGGCCCCTCTATGGCTACACCTTC. It translates to CASSLEDRPLYGYTF.

With respect to this clone: A read error is likely, as this CDR3 ends without the conserved phenylalanine or tryptophan. The DNA is omitted, as the CDR3 cannot be located on it reliably, and the CDR3 follows TCRdb's listing. The genes are TRBV6-6 and TRBJ1-2; TRBD1 was called by the table and not checked on the DNA. The CDR3 is 12 residues long, counting both termini. Germline V gene lookup returns CDR1 MNHNY and CDR2 SVGAGI (reference sequence). CDR3 residues: CASSADRTTWLV.

The J gene is TRBJ2-1, the V gene TRBV10-3; 13 bases map to TRBD2. From germline, CDR1 is ENHRY and CDR2 SYGVKD. The CDR3 loop spans 21 amino acids. V shed 8 bases and J 0 bases; nucleotides not matched to a gene: 19. CDR3: CAIQKYWTSGSMGNSYNEQFF. The DNA for the CDR3 is TGTGCCATCCAAAAATATTGGACTAGCGGGAGTATGGGTAACTCCTACAATGAGCAGTTCTTC.

The rearrangement links TRBV19 to TRBJ2-3, with 12 positions matching TRBD2. V shed 5 bases, J shed 2 bases, and the junction held 8 bases outside the gene matches. The CDR3 is made up of 17 amino acids. Per the germline V gene, CDR1 is LNHDA and CDR2 is SQIVND (reference sequence). Here the CDR3 reads CASSEGTSGQSTDTQYF. As DNA, the CDR3 is TGTGCCAGTAGTGAGGGGACTAGCGGGCAATCCACAGATACGCAGTATTTT.

This clone was observed once. This chain uses TRBV30 with TRBJ2-4, with D maybe TRBD1 (6 bases). Germline V lookup: CDR1 GTSNPN, CDR2 SVGIG (reference sequence). The CDR3 extends over 16 amino acids. Trimming left V 1 base short and J 1 base short, with 14 bases between. CDR3 nucleotide sequence: TGTGCCTGGAGTGATGGGCGCCAGGGGGCCAAAAACATTCAGTACTTC. This translates into CAWSDGRQGAKNIQYF.

The V call is TRBV5-6, the J call TRBJ2-7; D ambiguous. V shed 4 bases and J shed 2 bases, with 10 bases lying between them. The V gene's germline CDR1 is SGHDT and CDR2 YYEEEE. The CDR3 is made up of 13 amino acids. CDR3 sequence (DNA): TGTGCCAGCAGCCCCGGTTGGACCTACGAGCAGTACTTC. It encodes CASSPGWTYEQYF.

The chain links TRBV19 to TRBJ1-2, with D perhaps TRBD1 (5 bases). The CDR3 is 18 amino acids. In germline, CDR1 is LNHDA, CDR2 SQIVND (reference sequence). Trimming took 0 bases from V and 1 from J, leaving 18 bases between them. CDR3 coding DNA: TGTGCCAGTAGTATAGATCTATTCCCCGGGACTTATAACTATGGCTACACCTTC. This encodes CASSIDLFPGTYNYGYTF. Complete variable domain (other parts from reference TRBV19 and TRBJ1-2): DGGITQSPKYLFRKEGQNVTLSCEQNLNHDAMYWYRQDPGQGLRLIYYSQIVNDFQKGDIAEGYSVSREKKESFPLTVTSAQKNPTAFYLCASSIDLFPGTYNYGYTFGSGTRLTVV.

The chain couples TRBV18 to TRBJ2-2; no definite D call. Germline loops: CDR1 KGHSH, CDR2 LQKENI. This CDR3 contains 15 residues. V lost 6 bases and J 0 bases, leaving 11 bases between the germline ends. The CDR3 sequence: CASSNVLANTGELFF. The DNA of the CDR3 is TGTGCCAGCTCCAACGTCCTCGCGAACACCGGGGAGCTGTTTTTT.

The chain links TRBV10-1 to TRBJ2-5, with D tentatively TRBD1 (6 bases). Trimming cost V 6 bases and J 5 bases, with 19 bases left between them. Germline lookup yields CDR1 WNHNN and CDR2 SYGVQD (reference sequence). The CDR3 runs to 15 residues. The CDR3 coding sequence is TGCGCCAGCAGCGTTTCTGACAGGTACGGTGAGACCCAGTACTTC. Residues: CASSVSDRYGETQYF.

The chain links TRBV6-5 to TRBJ1-2; D remains unclear. There are 13 residues in the CDR3. The V end was cut by 7 bases, the J end by 4 bases, with 13 bases between. Germline CDR1 and CDR2: MNHEY and SVGAGI. The CDR3 region is CASTRLGIYGYTF. The CDR3 bases are TGTGCCAGCACCCGCTTGGGGATCTATGGCTACACCTTC.

This clone turned up a few times. The chain uses TRBV11-2 and TRBJ2-1; 11 bases are shared with TRBD2. Germline lookup yields CDR1 SGHAT and CDR2 FQNNGV. The CDR3 runs to 15 residues. J lost 9 bases, V lost 4 bases, and 8 bases had no gene match. DNA of the CDR3: TGTGCCAGCAGCTCGTTAGCGGGAGGGCTAGGTGAGCAGTTCTTC. Translation: CASSSLAGGLGEQFF. The full variable domain, its missing parts supplied by reference TRBV11-2 and TRBJ2-1, is EAGVAQSPRYKIIEKRQSVAFWCNPISGHATLYWYQQILGQGPKLLIQFQNNGVVDDSQLPKDRFSAERLKGVDSTLKIQPAKLEDSAVYLCASSSLAGGLGEQFFGPGTRLTVL.

The V gene is TRBV7-2, the J gene TRBJ2-2; 7 positions match TRBD2. After removal of 1 base from V and 5 bases from J, the junction contained 7 bases not matched to a gene. Germline CDR1 is SGHTA and CDR2 is FQGNSA. The CDR3 is 16 residues long. The CDR3 loop reads CASSLVGTSDTGELFF. In DNA, the CDR3 is TGTGCCAGCAGCTTAGTCGGCACTAGCGATACCGGGGAGCTGTTTTTT.

The rearrangement uses TRBV7-2 and TRBJ2-3; unclear D gene. Germline V gene lookup returns CDR1 SGHTA and CDR2 FQGNSA. CDR3 length: 14 amino acids. With 0 bases removed from V and 6 bases from J, the gap between germline ends came to 10 bases. CDR3 sequence reads: CASSLAWQSDTQYF. The CDR3 DNA is TGTGCCAGCAGCTTAGCTTGGCAGTCGGATACGCAGTATTTT.

The rearrangement uses TRBV5-1 and TRBJ2-7; D is ambiguous. Between the trimmed V and J ends, which lost 2 bases and 3 bases, there was a span of 15 bases. The V gene's germline CDR1 is SGHRS and CDR2 YFSETQ. The CDR3 totals 15 residues. The CDR3 here is CASSFKPLVDYEQYF. The CDR3 region has the DNA TGCGCCAGCAGCTTCAAGCCGCTAGTTGACTACGAGCAGTACTTC.

The chain uses TRBV29-1 and TRBJ2-1; TRBD2 might be the D (6 bases). CDR1 is SQVTM, CDR2 ANQGSEA, per germline. Trimming stripped 6 bases from V and 6 bases from J, with 15 bases between. This CDR3 region has 13 residues. CDR3 DNA sequence: TGCAGCGTGATGGCGGGATCCCCCAATGAGCAGTTCTTC. Its translation: CSVMAGSPNEQFF.

The chain carries TRBV29-1 and TRBJ2-7; 11 bases fit TRBD2. This CDR3 is built from 15 residues. Germline V gene lookup returns CDR1 SQVTM and CDR2 ANQGSEA. V was clipped by 3 bases and J by 2 bases; unmatched bases: 6. The CDR3 nucleotides read TGCAGCGTTGAGGCCGGGACTAGCGGAACCTACGAGCAGTACTTC. Translation: CSVEAGTSGTYEQYF.

A word on this clone: The same CDR3 also results from other DNA sequences found in this sample. This chain joins TRBV5-4 and TRBJ1-5; D gene uncertain. Germline lookup yields CDR1 SGHNT and CDR2 YYREEE (reference sequence). There are 13 residues in the CDR3. V was trimmed by 0 bases and J by 4 bases, leaving 5 bases between them. The CDR3 DNA reads TGTGCCAGCAGCTTGGGGGAAAATCAGCCCCAGCATTTT. Its translation is CASSLGENQPQHF. The entire variable domain, with the rest obtained from reference TRBV5-4 and TRBJ1-5, is as follows: ETGVTQSPTHLIKTRGQQVTLRCSSQSGHNTVSWYQQALGQGPQFIFQYYREEENGRGNFPPRFSGLQFPNYSSELNVNALELDDSALYLCASSLGENQPQHFGDGTRLSIL.